This T cell receptor beta chain came from a study of blood T cell repertoires in COVID-19 (dated by TCRdb to 2018 to 2021). Describing the broader study: Samples from collaborators originated in the United States, Italy and Spain and spanned both the acute and convalescent phases of COVID-19. Where available, HLA class I and class II types were taken from metadata supplied by the sample provider and were not determined by assay-based typing. The material from the prospective study consisted of cDNA or gDNA derived from T cells, B-cell-depleted T cells, or PBMCs. The dataset comprised deeply sampled blood TCRbeta repertoires from subjects exposed to, actively infected with, or recovered from COVID-19. The samples were drawn from two sources: the first 160 participants of the ongoing ImmuneRACE study, and fewer than 1,500 subjects contributed by 6 global collaborators. A freely available public database, intended as a resource for researchers studying the immune response to SARS-CoV-2, is where the repertoires were released. A de-identified subject ID, COVID-19 status, age in years and sex were almost always included in the sample metadata.

TCRbeta CDR3 regions were amplified from genomic DNA by means of the immunoSEQ Assay, a bias-controlled multiplex PCR. Processing in the source paper ran as follows. The number of nucleated cells in each sample was estimated from the amplification of reference gene primers within the assay. To quantify the absolute abundance of each unique TCRbeta CDR3 rearrangement, sequence reads were collapsed and filtered. For each sample, productive Simpson clonality was calculated as the square root of Simpson's diversity index across productive rearrangements. This immuneACCESS table, as held by TCRdb, lists in-frame sequences with V and J called but not all clones. Of the missing ones, under half trace to an unresolved V gene in checked studies; the others have no known cause. Clone size and the V and J calls come from that table; the DNA yielded D and trimming. This sample has fewer than 130,000 clones in its table, and around 74% of those were observed once. The top ten constitute 6% to 8% of the sample.

The paper's findings and limits, for the study overall: The quantity of clinical and demographic metadata differed by source and by participant and was supplied without curation.

V has 0 bases trimmed and J has 1 base trimmed; junction bases matching no gene number 4. From its cysteine to its phenylalanine, the CDR3 spans 16 amino acids. Only the CDR3 portion is preserved as DNA: 48 bases, with reading frame beginning at the first base. From the germline V gene, CDR1 is SGDLS and CDR2 is YYNGEE. Collaborating institutions collected whole blood in K2EDTA tubes following their own protocols. For TCRbeta analysis, collaborator samples were shipped as frozen whole blood, as isolated PBMCs, or as DNA extracted from either sample type. This clone was observed a few times. Its antigen is still unknown. No much larger clone is present one base from it, and per-base qualities are unavailable.

The TCR comes from a woman in her sixties with acute or convalescent COVID-19. The chain employs TRBV9 and TRBJ2-3, with TRBD2 identical over 8 junction bases. Specimen: peripheral blood. The nucleotides read TGTGCCAGCAGCGTAGTTCGGGGGGGCGGCACAGATACGCAGTATTTT. This is translated as CASSVVRGGGTDTQYF.